This T cell receptor beta chain was sequenced during a study of blood T cell repertoires in COVID-19. Those enrolled, adults aged about 18 to 95 years, came from around 25 US areas. In assigning cohorts, the study relied on participant-reported clinical history. Two negative PCRs, clearance, or symptom resolution had been documented for recovered Cohort 3 donors. Source study methods: Amplification from reference gene primers served as the basis for estimated nucleated cell counts. The protocol was immunoSEQ multiplex PCR, while the TCRdb copy is restricted to in-frame clones and leaves out a portion. V and J calls plus clone size are reproduced from that table; the DNA served to infer D and trimming. The sample holds just over 300,000 clones; around 84% are singletons and the top ten take about 4.2%. The clonotype was recovered from a man aged 25 to 45 who had recovered from COVID-19. The sample was PBMCs or T cells enriched from blood (not recorded which).

The CDR3 nucleotides read TGTGCCAGCAGCTCTGTAGCGGTAGCCACAGATACGCAGTATTTT. Its protein is CASSSVAVATDTQYF. The chain carries TRBV7-2 and TRBJ2-3; possibly TRBD2 for D (6 bases). Per germline, CDR1 SGHTA and CDR2 FQGNSA. The CDR3 contains 15 residues. V was cut by 4 bases and J by 2 bases, with 13 bases left in between.